This TCR beta chain came from a study of vaccination and CD4 T cells after COVID-19. Treatment described: roughly nine-day PBMC culture with coronavirus spike peptide pools or control peptides (ViraFEST assay). It was before the COVID-19 pandemic (2011-2018) that the unexposed donor's CD4+ T cells were collected. Cultured CD4+ T cell DNA underwent sequencing with the Oncomine TCR Beta short-read assay. Extraction of genomic DNA was performed on cultured CD4+ T cells. A single record per CDR3 protein comes from TCRdb applying MiXCR to the PCR reads. The sample has about 9,200 distinct CDR3 sequences; 30% to 35% are singletons. In its sample, this clonotype was seen a few times. Antigen unknown. The CDR3 length is 15 residues. V was clipped by 0 bases and J by 0 bases, with 6 bases between them. Per germline, CDR1 SGHTA and CDR2 FQGNSA.

The sequence was collected from a human donor in good health. Sequenced sample: CD4+ T cells from blood, cultured in vitro. The rearrangement links TRBV7-2 to TRBJ2-4; D not resolved. This chain's CDR3 is CASSLAGLAKNIQYF. CDR3 in DNA: TGTGCCAGCAGCTTAGCCGGGTTAGCCAAAAACATTCAGTACTTC.